This paragraph covers one TCR beta chain sequence. Its antigen is as yet unknown. This entry comes from a study of shared clonotypes between healthy human individuals. The study, taken as a whole, reports: Among donors, sharing of clonotypes was expected to be affected by sequencing depth. Naive subsets generally had larger estimated richness than memory subsets.

Several immunoSEQ plates received, in even portions, the genomic DNA of each subset. Clones were sequenced by immunoSEQ multiplex PCR, and TCRdb holds only the in-frame ones, with some missing. Among about 2.1 million clones listed, under 95% were seen once. The naive CD8 fraction comprised CD45RO-negative cells positively selected for CCR7 and excluded terminally differentiated effector memory CD45RA+ cells. All donors were healthy HIV-negative adults lacking recent acute infections or vaccinations. This TCR was sampled from a young man in good health. Some clones in this sample may be carry-over from other donors' samples. Material: naive CD8+ T cells from PBMCs.

The CDR3 reads CASSLGGAHEQYF. DNA for the CDR3: TGTGCCAGCAGCTTAGGGGGGGCCCACGAGCAGTACTTC. The V call is TRBV11-3, the J call TRBJ2-7; D tentatively fits TRBD1 or TRBD2 (6 bases each). The germline V gene encodes CDR1 SGHNT and CDR2 YENEEA. The CDR3 has 13 amino acids. V was trimmed by 1 base and J by 5 bases, leaving 9 bases between them.